This is a list of T cell receptor beta chains from one sample in a study of blood T cell repertoires in COVID-19. Produced via immunoSEQ multiplex PCR; TCRdb's table is partial and in-frame only. The sample records 120,000 to 150,000 clones, around 83% being singletons. Sequencing was carried out using peripheral blood. The receptors here all came from a human donor with acute or convalescent COVID-19. The donor label of this sample is uncertain. Both conserved end residues are trimmed from each CDR3. Fields, in order: V gene, clone size, J gene, CDR3 protein. Clone size appears in some rows only: once, few, many, or a class for an expanded clone.

V: TRBV5-1; size: NA; J: TRBJ1-1; CDR3: ASSLRAGTEAF
V: TRBV3-1/TRBV3-2; size: NA; J: TRBJ2-1; CDR3: ASSQDNRKLNEQF
V: TRBV24-1; size: NA; J: TRBJ2-6; CDR3: ATSPHSFTGLGAGANVLT
V: TRBV5-6; size: NA; J: TRBJ2-1; CDR3: ASSLGSTSGGREQF
V: TRBV7-9; size: once; J: TRBJ2-5; CDR3: ASSLWGQETQY
V: TRBV10-3; size: NA; J: TRBJ2-3; CDR3: AISDSRGTDTQY
V: TRBV6-5; size: few; J: TRBJ1-1; CDR3: ASSYGPGSEAF
V: TRBV12-5; size: NA; J: TRBJ2-1; CDR3: ASGLWGLNEQF
V: TRBV14; size: NA; J: TRBJ1-6; CDR3: ASSQTTGPGYNSPLH
V: TRBV28; size: few; J: TRBJ1-3; CDR3: ASKSDSSGNTIY
V: TRBV7-2; size: NA; J: TRBJ2-1; CDR3: ASSLASSGRAYNEQF
V: TRBV6-2/TRBV6-3; size: NA; J: TRBJ1-6; CDR3: ASSLRDSYSPLH
V: TRBV19; size: NA; J: TRBJ2-1; CDR3: ASSQPGLAYYNEQF
V: TRBV5-1; size: NA; J: TRBJ2-2; CDR3: ASSSGGSNTGELF
V: TRBV24-1; size: NA; J: TRBJ2-2; CDR3: ATSDRLAGVPGELF
V: TRBV19; size: NA; J: TRBJ1-5; CDR3: ASSILAGLNQPQH
V: TRBV24-1; size: once; J: TRBJ2-3; CDR3: ATSDLRDRGRLGTDTQY
V: TRBV16; size: NA; J: TRBJ1-6; CDR3: ASTGGRGSPLH
V: TRBV11-3; size: NA; J: TRBJ2-1; CDR3: ASSPQAVSGSDEQF
V: TRBV12-5; size: NA; J: TRBJ2-5; CDR3: ASGIGQVGSRETQY
V: TRBV11-2; size: NA; J: TRBJ2-5; CDR3: ASSSKNRETQY
V: TRBV5-1; size: few; J: TRBJ1-6; CDR3: ASSSPSSGLNSPLH
V: TRBV27; size: NA; J: TRBJ1-6; CDR3: ASSLNPWEGTNSPLH
V: TRBV19; size: few; J: TRBJ2-1; CDR3: ASNPRPRENWNEQF
V: TRBV14; size: once; J: TRBJ1-2; CDR3: ASSQHLITSDRERGYT
V: TRBV5-6; size: NA; J: TRBJ1-1; CDR3: ASRRTGRAEAF
V: TRBV6-5; size: NA; J: TRBJ1-2; CDR3: ASTTRRGGLGYT
V: TRBV15; size: NA; J: TRBJ2-7; CDR3: ATSRDSRDRGHEQY
V: TRBV4-2; size: NA; J: TRBJ2-3; CDR3: ASSPQEWGGGDTQY
V: TRBV18; size: once; J: TRBJ1-1; CDR3: ASSLRREGSMNTEAF
V: TRBV3-1/TRBV3-2; size: NA; J: TRBJ1-1; CDR3: ASSQDILAF
V: TRBV6-6; size: NA; J: TRBJ1-5; CDR3: ASTGGQGGEQPQH
V: TRBV4-3; size: NA; J: TRBJ2-3; CDR3: ASSQDGAGGPSDTQY
V: TRBV28; size: NA; J: TRBJ2-7; CDR3: ASSERVDYEQY
V: TRBV6-5; size: NA; J: TRBJ1-1; CDR3: ASSYVQGDEAF
V: TRBV30; size: NA; J: TRBJ1-1; CDR3: ALSNTEAF
V: TRBV28; size: NA; J: TRBJ2-3; CDR3: ASSTQTGRDTDTQY
V: TRBV5-8; size: NA; J: TRBJ1-3; CDR3: ASSLQGASGNTIY
V: TRBV7-2; size: NA; J: TRBJ2-7; CDR3: ASSLNPGAYEQY
V: TRBV14; size: few; J: TRBJ1-2; CDR3: ASSPITAYGYT
V: TRBV6-6; size: NA; J: TRBJ2-7; CDR3: ASSYSVTVYEQY
V: TRBV6-5; size: NA; J: TRBJ1-2; CDR3: ASSYSFTNYGYT
V: TRBV6-5; size: NA; J: TRBJ1-1; CDR3: ASSYSGAGEEAF
V: TRBV27; size: NA; J: TRBJ2-1; CDR3: ASSFWDRGGNEQF
V: TRBV19; size: NA; J: TRBJ2-5; CDR3: ASSKDSVRGQETQY
V: TRBV7-2; size: NA; J: TRBJ1-1; CDR3: ASNLNSFNRDRGSTEAF
V: TRBV2; size: NA; J: TRBJ1-5; CDR3: ASSENTGGFSNQPQH
V: TRBV5-1; size: NA; J: TRBJ1-2; CDR3: ASSFVSGTGVNYGYT
V: TRBV28; size: NA; J: TRBJ2-3; CDR3: ASSSDRGSSTDTQY
V: TRBV5-1; size: NA; J: TRBJ1-1; CDR3: ASSLPRGGGFTEAF
V: TRBV30; size: NA; J: TRBJ2-2; CDR3: AWSVPGLAGFNTGELF